The entry below describes one TCR beta chain. Its antigen is unidentified. The data belong to a study of shared clonotypes between healthy human individuals. Study background: CD4 naive cells filled three plates per donor, CD4 memory three, CD8 naive two and CD8 memory one.

TCRdb's copy holds only in-frame clones and misses some; the assay was immunoSEQ multiplex PCR. The data contain 750,000 to 1,000,000 clones, 85% to 95% of them seen just once; the ten biggest clones take up approximately 25%. Terminally differentiated effector memory CD45RA+ cells were excluded from the naive CD8 cells, which were CD45RO-negative and positively selected for CCR7. Every one of the donors was a Caucasian adult that lived in Nashville, Tennessee. Germline V gives CDR1 SEHNR, CDR2 FQNEAQ (reference sequence). CDR3 size: 8 residues. V was cut by 8 bases and J by 13 bases, with 8 bases left in between. Whole-study findings and limits: Sorted-subset sequencing, rarefaction showed, was incomplete despite large depth. Clonotype sharing among donors was thought likely to change with sequencing depth.

The specimen was naive CD8+ T cells sorted from blood. The source is a man in his thirties or forties in good health. This chain joins TRBV7-9 and TRBJ1-1; no firm D call. CDR3 coding DNA: TGTGCCAGCCCGCATAATTTCTTT. This sequence encodes CASPHNFF.